This T cell receptor (beta chain) was profiled in a study of CD8+ T cells in alopecia areata. At the level of the study: For the treated group, dosing was oral tofacitinib at 5 to 10 mg twice daily. Findings and limits, study-wide: Relative to mice, TCR sharing across patients was less clear, a difference possibly HLA-related. Higher clonality and more expanded CD8+ clones appeared in lesional than normal scalp.

Alopecia areata patients provided lesional scalp punch biopsies and peripheral blood. As the sequencing template, cDNA was produced by extracting RNA and reverse transcribing it. Only in-frame clones appear in the TCRdb table, and some are missing; sequencing was by immunoSEQ multiplex PCR. Among 150,000 to 160,000 clones, under 60% were seen once, and the ten largest hold 15% to 20%. In its sample, this clone was seen a few times. Antigen: not known. The CDR3 extends over 16 amino acids. Germline-derived CDR1 and CDR2 are SNHLY and FYNNEI. V trimming: 5 bases; J trimming: 4 bases; junction bases outside the gene matches: 8.

The chain links TRBV2 to TRBJ2-3, with 11 bases matching TRBD1. This sample comprised CD8+ T cells sorted from blood, obtained at week 0. The source of this sequence is a human donor with alopecia areata. CDR3 residues: CASSFPRGQGADTQYF. The CDR3 DNA reads as TGTGCCAGCAGTTTCCCCCGGGGACAGGGGGCAGATACGCAGTATTTT.